These 21 T cell receptor beta chains share one sample of origin, sequenced in a study of CD8+ T cells in alopecia areata. RNA extraction was followed by reverse transcription into cDNA, which acted as the sequencing template. The assay was immunoSEQ multiplex PCR, and TCRdb's table has in-frame clones only and misses some. The data contain over 150,000 clones, about 61% of them seen just once; the ten biggest clones take up roughly 5%. The sequenced sample was CD8+ T cells sorted from blood. Source of these receptors: a human donor in good health.

CDR3 in amino acids: CASSFSYTGELFF. CDR3 nucleotide sequence: TGTGCCAGCAGCTTTTCCTATACCGGGGAGCTGTTTTTT. The chain carries TRBV7-2 and TRBJ2-2; D is unresolved. From germline, CDR1 is SGHTA and CDR2 FQGNSA. The length of the CDR3 is 13 residues. V lost 3 bases, J lost 5 bases, and 7 bases lay in between.

The V gene is TRBV5-1, the J gene TRBJ1-2; D is uncertain. This CDR3 region has 10 residues. The germline gives CDR1 SGHRS, CDR2 YFSETQ. V was trimmed by 4 bases and J by 8 bases, leaving 6 bases between them. CDR3 sequence reads: CASSKDGYTF. The CDR3 nucleotides are TGCGCCAGCAGCAAGGACGGCTACACCTTC.

The chain joins TRBV11-2 to TRBJ2-1, with a possible D match to TRBD2 (5 bases). V was trimmed by 2 bases and J by 7 bases, leaving 15 bases between them. Germline assignment: CDR1 SGHAT and CDR2 FQNNGV. This CDR3 is built from 15 residues. CDR3 nucleotide sequence: TGTGCCAGCAGCTTACAGCGTGGGTCGGGAAATGAGCAGTTCTTC. Its protein is CASSLQRGSGNEQFF.

The chain combines TRBV4-1 with TRBJ2-3, with TRBD1 matching over 8 bases. The junction had 6 bases not matched to a gene; V was cut back by 4 bases and J by 0 bases. The V gene's germline CDR1 is MGHRA and CDR2 YSYEKL. CDR3 length: 16 amino acids. The CDR3 region is CASSRWTGTSTDTQYF. The DNA of the CDR3 is TGCGCCAGCAGCCGCTGGACAGGGACTAGCACAGATACGCAGTATTTT.

J is TRBJ2-7 and V is TRBV5-6, with 9 bases lining up with TRBD1. This CDR3 comprises 16 residues. The V segment lost 0 bases and the J segment 0 bases; nucleotides outside the gene matches: 4. CDR1 is SGHDT, CDR2 YYEEEE, per germline. The CDR3 reads CASSLGDRAPSYEQYF. Here the CDR3 DNA reads TGTGCCAGCAGCTTGGGGGACAGGGCGCCCTCCTACGAGCAGTACTTC.

The V call is TRBV27, the J call TRBJ2-3; D could derive from TRBD1 or TRBD2 (5 bases each). In germline, CDR1 is MNHEY, CDR2 SMNVEV (reference sequence). Trimming removed 5 bases from V and 0 bases from J, with 15 bases in between. CDR3 length equals 16 residues. The CDR3 reads CASSPLGASSTDTQYF. The CDR3 nucleotides are TGTGCCAGCAGTCCCCTCGGGGCCTCTAGCACAGATACGCAGTATTTT.

The CDR3 coding sequence is TGTGCCAGCAGTACAGGGGCCCATAGCAATCAGCCCCAGCATTTT. Translating it yields CASSTGAHSNQPQHF. The chain uses TRBV2 and TRBJ1-5; TRBD1 aligns across 7 bases. This CDR3 is built from 15 residues. CDR1 and CDR2 (germline): SNHLY, FYNNEI. With V trimmed by 5 bases and J by 0 bases, 4 bases remained unmatched.

The rearrangement uses TRBV27 and TRBJ1-1; D unresolved. Germline V gene lookup returns CDR1 MNHEY and CDR2 SMNVEV (reference sequence). This CDR3 is built from 16 residues. V was trimmed by 2 bases and J by 0 bases, leaving 13 bases between them. CDR3 sequence (DNA): TGTGCCAGCAGTTTAGGAGCAGAGGGTTTGAACACTGAAGCTTTCTTT. Its translation: CASSLGAEGLNTEAFF.

This clone was found once. The rearrangement joins TRBV27 to TRBJ2-1; tentatively, D is TRBD1 or TRBD2 (6 bases each). V was shortened by 4 bases and J by 7 bases, with 17 bases between the two germline ends. From germline, CDR1 is MNHEY and CDR2 SMNVEV (reference sequence). The CDR3 contains 15 residues. CDR3 sequence (DNA): TGTGCCAGCAGTTCGGGGGCCACAGGTCTGAATGAGCAGTTCTTC. It specifies CASSSGATGLNEQFF.

Concerning this clone: This specimen includes other DNA sequences encoding the same CDR3. The chain has TRBV27 and TRBJ1-2; 8 nucleotides match TRBD1. Germline CDR1 reads MNHEY; CDR2 reads SMNVEV (reference sequence). The CDR3 extends over 12 amino acids. Losses at the gene ends were 4 bases for V and 6 bases for J; bases not matched to a gene: 1. The CDR3 loop reads CASSSGGDGYTF. CDR3 DNA: TGTGCCAGCAGTTCAGGGGGCGATGGCTACACCTTC.

This clone was seen a few times. V and J are TRBV13 and TRBJ1-5; the match to TRBD1 covers 8 bases. Germline CDR1 reads PRHDT; CDR2 reads FYEKMQ (reference sequence). This CDR3 has 14 residues. Trimming cost V 1 base and J 6 bases; bases outside gene matches: 2. The DNA of the CDR3 is TGTGCCAGCAGCTTAGCAGGGGGCGGTCAGCCCCAGCATTTT. Translated, it gives CASSLAGGGQPQHF.

V is TRBV5-1 and J is TRBJ1-1; no definite D call. The V and J ends lost 0 bases and 1 base respectively, with 4 bases between them. CDR1 is SGHRS and CDR2 is YFSETQ in the germline V gene. The CDR3 runs 13 residues. The CDR3 region is CASSLAQNTEAFF. CDR3 coding DNA: TGCGCCAGCAGCTTGGCCCAGAACACTGAAGCTTTCTTT.

This clone was detected a few times. The chain uses TRBV25-1 and TRBJ1-4; TRBD1 is a possible D gene (5 bases). The CDR3 consists of 14 residues. Germline CDR1 and CDR2: MGHDK and SYGVNS. Trimming stripped 5 bases from V and 2 bases from J, with 9 bases between. The CDR3 DNA sequence: TGTGCCAGCAGTAGTTGGGGGACTAATGAAAAACTGTTTTTT. This codes for CASSSWGTNEKLFF.

The table lists this clone with a few counts. V is TRBV19 and J is TRBJ1-5; 9 nucleotides agree with TRBD1. CDR1 is LNHDA, CDR2 SQIVND, per germline (reference sequence). CDR3 length: 16 amino acids. The trim removed 5 bases at V and 1 base at J, leaving 6 bases unmatched. The CDR3 DNA reads as TGTGCCAGTAGTCCCTGGACAGGGGCAAGCAATCAGCCCCAGCATTTT. Encoded protein: CASSPWTGASNQPQHF.

The rearrangement uses TRBV7-6 and TRBJ2-3; no firm D call. Germline V gene data show CDR1 as SGHVS and CDR2 as FNYEAQ. The V end was cut by 5 bases, the J end by 5 bases, with 14 bases between. The CDR3 sequence is 14 residues long. Here the CDR3 reads CASSPERWGDTQYF. The DNA of the CDR3 is TGTGCCAGCAGCCCCGAACGGTGGGGAGATACGCAGTATTTT.

This chain's CDR3 is CATAERRGQGTQYF. The CDR3 DNA follows: TGCGCCACCGCTGAGAGGAGGGGGCAGGGGACCCAGTACTTC. The chain employs TRBV4-1 and TRBJ2-5; TRBD1 might be the D (7 bases). Germline lookup yields CDR1 MGHRA and CDR2 YSYEKL. Deletions cut 10 bases from V and 7 bases from J, with 22 bases between. The CDR3 loop spans 14 amino acids.

The V call is TRBV7-9, the J call TRBJ2-3; D is perhaps TRBD1 (5 bases). Germline values: CDR1 SEHNR, CDR2 FQNEAQ (reference sequence). The length of the CDR3 is 14 residues. Trimming cost V 6 bases and J 3 bases, with 13 bases left between them. The CDR3 here is CASSLQKGTDTQYF. CDR3 DNA sequence: TGTGCCAGCAGTCTCCAGAAGGGGACAGATACGCAGTATTTT.

This clone has more than one count but fewer than ten. This sequence joins TRBV27 and TRBJ2-7; D is unresolved. V was pared by 3 bases and J by 7 bases, with 16 bases between. This CDR3 contains 14 residues. CDR1 is MNHEY and CDR2 is SMNVEV in the germline V gene (reference sequence). The CDR3 region has the DNA TGTGCCAGCAGTTTTAGGGCTACCTCTCATGAGCAGTACTTC. It translates to CASSFRATSHEQYF.

The chain combines TRBV9 with TRBJ1-1, with 9 bases identical to TRBD1. The length of the CDR3 is 16 residues. The germline CDR1 and CDR2 sequences are SGDLS and YYNGEE. V dropped 2 bases and J dropped 1; count of bases not matched to a gene: 6. CDR3 in DNA: TGTGCCAGCAGCGTGGATTCGGACAGGGGGAACACTGAAGCTTTCTTT. This translates into CASSVDSDRGNTEAFF. Full variable domain (outside the CDR3, taken from reference TRBV9 and TRBJ1-1): DSGVTQTPKHLITATGQRVTLRCSPRSGDLSVYWYQQSLDQGLQFLIQYYNGEERAKGNILERFSAQQFPDLHSELNLSSLELGDSALYFCASSVDSDRGNTEAFFGQGTRLTVV.

The chain links TRBV12-5 to TRBJ2-5; TRBD1 agrees at 7 bases. Germline assignment: CDR1 LGHNT and CDR2 FRNRAP. V lost 3 bases, J lost 1 base, and 8 bases stayed unmatched. There are 16 residues in the CDR3. CDR3 nucleotide sequence: TGTGCTAGTGGTTTAACGCCGGGACAGCTCCAAGAGACCCAGTACTTC. It is translated as CASGLTPGQLQETQYF.

Written as DNA, the CDR3 is TGTGCCAGCAGCTTAGGACCCCGGGAAGACAATGAGCAGTTCTTC. Translating it yields CASSLGPREDNEQFF. The rearrangement links TRBV13 to TRBJ2-1, with D possibly TRBD2 on 5 matching bases. The germline gives CDR1 PRHDT, CDR2 FYEKMQ (reference sequence). V was pared by 0 bases and J by 5 bases, with 11 bases between. CDR3 length: 15 residues.